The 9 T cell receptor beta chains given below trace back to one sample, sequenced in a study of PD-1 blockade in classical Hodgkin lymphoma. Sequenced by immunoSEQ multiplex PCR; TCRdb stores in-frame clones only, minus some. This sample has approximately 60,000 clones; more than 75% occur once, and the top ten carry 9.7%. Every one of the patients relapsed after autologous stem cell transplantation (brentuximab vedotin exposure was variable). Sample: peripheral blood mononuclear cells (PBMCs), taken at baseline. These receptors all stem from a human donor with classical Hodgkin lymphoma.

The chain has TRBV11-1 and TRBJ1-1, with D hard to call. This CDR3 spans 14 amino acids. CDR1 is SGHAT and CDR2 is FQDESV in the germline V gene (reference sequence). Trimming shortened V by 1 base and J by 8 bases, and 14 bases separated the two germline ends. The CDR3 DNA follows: TGTGCCAGCAGCTTAGATTTAGGGTGGTACGAAGCTTTCTTT. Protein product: CASSLDLGWYEAFF.

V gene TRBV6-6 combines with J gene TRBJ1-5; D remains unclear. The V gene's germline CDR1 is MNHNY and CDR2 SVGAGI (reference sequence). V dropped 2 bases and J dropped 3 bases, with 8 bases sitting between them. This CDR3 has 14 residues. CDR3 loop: CASSYGSSNQPQHF. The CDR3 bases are TGTGCCAGCAGTTACGGGAGTTCCAATCAGCCCCAGCATTTT.

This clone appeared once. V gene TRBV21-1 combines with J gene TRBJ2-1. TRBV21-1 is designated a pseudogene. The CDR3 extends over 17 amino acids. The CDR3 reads CASSNGQRWSSYNEQFF. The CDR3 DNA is TGTGCCAGCAGCAACGGGCAGAGGTGGAGCTCCTACAATGAGCAGTTCTTC.

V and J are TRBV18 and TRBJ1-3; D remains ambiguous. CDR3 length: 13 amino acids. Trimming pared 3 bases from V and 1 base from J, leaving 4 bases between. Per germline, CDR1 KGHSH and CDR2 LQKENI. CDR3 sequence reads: CASSPGSGNTIYF. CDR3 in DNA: TGTGCCAGCTCACCCGGATCTGGAAACACCATATATTTT.

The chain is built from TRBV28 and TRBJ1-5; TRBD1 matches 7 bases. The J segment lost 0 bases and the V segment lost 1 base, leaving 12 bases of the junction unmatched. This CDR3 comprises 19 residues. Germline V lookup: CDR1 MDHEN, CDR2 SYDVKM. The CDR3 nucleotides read TGTGCCAGCAGTTTATCAACAGGGGACCCGCTCGATAGCAATCAGCCCCAGCATTTT. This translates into CASSLSTGDPLDSNQPQHF.

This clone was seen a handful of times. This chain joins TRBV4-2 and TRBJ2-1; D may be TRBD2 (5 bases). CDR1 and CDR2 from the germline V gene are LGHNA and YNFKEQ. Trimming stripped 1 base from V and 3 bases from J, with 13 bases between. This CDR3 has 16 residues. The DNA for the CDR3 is TGTGCCAGCAGCCAAGTTGGTAGCGCGGTCTACAATGAGCAGTTCTTC. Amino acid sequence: CASSQVGSAVYNEQFF.

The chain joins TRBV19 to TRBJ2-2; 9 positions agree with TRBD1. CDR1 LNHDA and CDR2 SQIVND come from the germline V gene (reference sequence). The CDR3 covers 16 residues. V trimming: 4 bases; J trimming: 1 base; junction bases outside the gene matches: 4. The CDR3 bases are TGTGCCAGTAGTAGGGGACAGGGCAGGAACACCGGGGAGCTGTTTTTT. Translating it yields CASSRGQGRNTGELFF.

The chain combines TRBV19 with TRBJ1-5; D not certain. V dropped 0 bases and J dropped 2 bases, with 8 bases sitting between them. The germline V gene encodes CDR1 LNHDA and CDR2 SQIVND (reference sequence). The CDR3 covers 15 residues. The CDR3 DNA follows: TGTGCCAGTAGTATAGAAGGACCGGGCAATCAGCCCCAGCATTTT. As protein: CASSIEGPGNQPQHF.

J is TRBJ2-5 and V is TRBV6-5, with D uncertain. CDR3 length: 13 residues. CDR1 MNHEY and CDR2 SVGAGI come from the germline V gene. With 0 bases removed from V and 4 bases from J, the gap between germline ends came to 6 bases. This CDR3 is CASSYSLLETQYF. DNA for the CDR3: TGTGCCAGCAGTTACTCCCTCCTAGAGACCCAGTACTTC.